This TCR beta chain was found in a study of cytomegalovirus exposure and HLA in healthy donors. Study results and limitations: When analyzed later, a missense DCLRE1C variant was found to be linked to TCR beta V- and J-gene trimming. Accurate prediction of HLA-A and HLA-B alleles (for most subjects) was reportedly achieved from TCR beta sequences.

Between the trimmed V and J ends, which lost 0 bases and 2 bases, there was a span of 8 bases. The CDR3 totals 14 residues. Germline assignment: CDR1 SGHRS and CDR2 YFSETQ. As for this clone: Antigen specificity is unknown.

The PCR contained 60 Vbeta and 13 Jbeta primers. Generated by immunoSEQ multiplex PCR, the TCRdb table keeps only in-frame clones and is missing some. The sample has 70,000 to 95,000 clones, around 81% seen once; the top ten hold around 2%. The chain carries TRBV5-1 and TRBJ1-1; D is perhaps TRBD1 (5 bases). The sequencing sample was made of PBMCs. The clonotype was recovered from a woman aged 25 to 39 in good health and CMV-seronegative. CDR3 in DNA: TGCGCCAGCAGCTTGGTGGGGCCCAACACTGAAGCTTTCTTT. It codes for CASSLVGPNTEAFF.